This TCR beta chain originates from a study of CXCR3-negative and CXCR3-positive naive CD8 T cells. Study-level background: Every library held about 1.5 +/- 0.3 million TRB reads, and the total came to roughly 150 million.

Researchers reported sorting every CD8+ T cell subset in triplicate, about 290,000 cells per sort. TRB cDNA libraries were made by UMI-labeled 5' RACE. TCRdb re-called the 5' RACE reads and shows each CDR3 protein once, DNA omitted. The repertoire table contains about 60,000 distinct CDR3 sequences. To note about this clonotype: The antigen is not known.

General study results and limits: Naive cells that were CXCR3-negative or CXCR3-positive used TRBV-TRBJ genes alike, while memory cells diverged. Hydrophobicity was higher for TRB CDR3s found in CXCR3-positive naive cells than in CXCR3-negative naive cells.

The CDR3 has 11 residues. CDR1 is SNHLY, CDR2 FYNNEI, per germline. The rearrangement joins TRBV2 to TRBJ2-7. The source of this sequence is a human donor in good health. Some clones in this sample may be carry-over from other donors' samples. The sample comprised naive CXCR3+ CD8+ T cells from blood. The subset denotes: CD45RO-CCR7+CD27+CD95- naive CD8+ T cells expressing CXCR3 (TNR3+). CDR3 in amino acids: CASSPSYEQYF.